The 9 T cell receptor beta chains below were found in one sample sequenced in a study of shared clonotypes between healthy human individuals. Some clones are missing from TCRdb's copy, which holds only in-frame ones; the method was immunoSEQ multiplex PCR. The table has approximately 740,000 clones, roughly 92% seen once. Naive CD8 cells, CD45RO-negative and positively selected for CCR7, excluded terminally differentiated effector memory CD45RA+ cells. Material for sequencing was naive CD8+ T cells sorted from blood. These receptors came from a man aged 25 to 40 in good health.

The rearrangement joins TRBV7-3 to TRBJ2-1; 8 bases align to TRBD1. CDR3 length: 14 amino acids. V gave up 5 bases and J gave up 8 bases; unmatched junction bases: 8. Looked up from germline, CDR1 is SGHTA and CDR2 is FQGTGA. The CDR3 nucleotides are TGTGCCAGCAGCCAAGTGACAGGGGCGGATGAGCAGTTCTTC. The encoded protein is CASSQVTGADEQFF. Full variable domain (missing parts from reference TRBV7-3 and TRBJ2-1): GAGVSQTPSNKVTEKGKYVELRCDPISGHTALYWYRQSLGQGPEFLIYFQGTGAADDSGLPNDRFFAVRPEGSVSTLKIQRTERGDSAVYLCASSQVTGADEQFFGPGTRLTVL.

In its sample, this clone was seen once. The J gene is TRBJ2-1, the V gene TRBV5-1, with D unresolved. This CDR3 comprises 12 residues. The ends were cut back, 5 bases at V and 4 bases at J, with 7 bases in the middle. The germline V gene encodes CDR1 SGHRS and CDR2 YFSETQ. The CDR3 spells CASRAPYNEQFF. The CDR3 DNA follows: TGCGCCAGCAGGGCCCCATACAATGAGCAGTTCTTC. The entire variable domain, with the rest obtained from reference TRBV5-1 and TRBJ2-1, is as follows: KAGVTQTPRYLIKTRGQQVTLSCSPISGHRSVSWYQQTPGQGLQFLFEYFSETQRNKGNFPGRFSGRQFSNSRSEMNVSTLELGDSALYLCASRAPYNEQFFGPGTRLTVL.

The genes are TRBV28 and TRBJ2-7; a weak D match, TRBD2 (7 bases). Looked up from germline, CDR1 is MDHEN and CDR2 is SYDVKM. V lost 6 bases and J lost 3, with 12 bases in between. CDR3 size: 13 residues. CDR3 in DNA: TGTGCCAGCAGAAGCGGGACAAACTACGAGCAGTACTTC. This sequence encodes CASRSGTNYEQYF. The full variable domain, in which reference TRBV28 and TRBJ2-7 provide the parts outside the CDR3, is DVKVTQSSRYLVKRTGEKVFLECVQDMDHENMFWYRQDPGLGLRLIYFSYDVKMKEKGDIPEGYSVSREKKERFSLILESASTNQTSMYLCASRSGTNYEQYFGPGTRLTVT.

The genes are TRBV6-5 and TRBJ1-3; D unclear. The CDR3 sequence is 16 residues long. The V gene lost 4 bases and the J gene lost 4 bases, with 17 bases spanning the gap. Germline V gives CDR1 MNHEY, CDR2 SVGAGI. The DNA for the CDR3 is TGTGCCAGCAGTTCAGGACCGATTCAGTTCGGAAACACCATATATTTT. This codes for CASSSGPIQFGNTIYF.

The V call is TRBV5-1, the J call TRBJ2-3; D call uncertain. V was clipped by 4 bases and J by 3 bases, with 6 bases between them. Germline V gives CDR1 SGHRS, CDR2 YFSETQ. The CDR3 covers 12 residues. The CDR3 sequence is CASSGQTDTQYF. The CDR3 DNA follows: TGCGCCAGCAGCGGGCAGACAGATACGCAGTATTTT.

Here the CDR3 DNA reads TGTGCCAGCAGTGACACTACGTGGATCTATAGCAATCAGCCCCAGCATTTT. Encoded protein: CASSDTTWIYSNQPQHF. The J gene is TRBJ1-5, the V gene TRBV6-1; no clear D. CDR1 MNHNS and CDR2 SASEGT come from the germline V gene. The CDR3 sequence is 17 residues long. Between the trimmed V and J ends, which lost 3 bases and 0 bases, there was a span of 15 bases.

The chain carries TRBV6-1 and TRBJ2-7; 8 bases match TRBD1. The trim removed 4 bases at V and 0 bases at J, leaving 2 bases unmatched. The CDR3 is 14 amino acids. The germline CDR1 and CDR2 sequences are MNHNS and SASEGT. CDR3 DNA sequence: TGTGCCAGCAGTGGGACAGGGCGCTCCTACGAGCAGTACTTC. Encoded protein: CASSGTGRSYEQYF.

The chain employs TRBV7-6 and TRBJ2-3; 10 bases fit TRBD2. This CDR3 has 18 amino acids. V trimming: 5 bases; J trimming: 0 bases; junction bases outside the gene matches: 11. Germline assignment: CDR1 SGHVS and CDR2 FNYEAQ. DNA for the CDR3: TGTGCCAGCAGCCCTCGCCCCGGGACTAGCGTTAGCACAGATACGCAGTATTTT. This translates into CASSPRPGTSVSTDTQYF.

This chain connects TRBV28 to TRBJ1-2; no reliable D call. From germline, CDR1 is MDHEN and CDR2 SYDVKM. The CDR3 is 14 amino acids. V gave up 6 bases and J gave up 0 bases, with 11 bases separating them. DNA for the CDR3: TGTGCCAGCAGCATACAGAGTTCTAACTATGGCTACACCTTC. Amino acid sequence: CASSIQSSNYGYTF.